The 21 T cell receptor beta chains below come from one sample, sequenced in a study of blood T cell repertoires in COVID-19 (dated by TCRdb to 2019 to 2021). Libraries were made using the immunoSEQ multiplex PCR assay. The source is immuneACCESS, and TCRdb retained only in-frame sequences with V and J called. Part of the clones is not carried over; for the studies checked, unresolved V genes explain less than half of this, and the remainder is unexplained. Counted in this sample were 360,000 or so clones; about nine tenths of them appeared once. Just under 4% of the sample goes to the ten largest clones. Sequenced sample: peripheral blood. The receptor set was obtained from an older woman with COVID-19, enrolled during active disease.

The chain has TRBV7-8 and TRBJ1-2; 7 nucleotides align to TRBD1. The CDR3 extends over 14 amino acids. V lost 5 bases, J lost 4 bases, and 7 bases stayed unmatched. From germline, CDR1 is SGHVS and CDR2 FQNEAQ. CDR3 sequence: CASSEIQGRYGYTF. For the CDR3, the DNA is TGTGCCAGCAGCGAAATACAGGGGCGCTATGGCTACACCTTC.

The chain has TRBV20-1 and TRBJ2-7, with a weak D call TRBD1 (5 bases). Per the germline V gene, CDR1 is DFQATT and CDR2 is SNEGSKA (reference sequence). The CDR3 spans 11 residues. Trimming left V 6 bases short and J 7 bases short, with 13 bases between. The CDR3 nucleotides read TGCAGTGCCGGCAGGGAAGTGGAGCAGTACTTC. This sequence encodes CSAGREVEQYF.

The rearrangement links TRBV19 to TRBJ2-1, with D possibly TRBD1 on 6 matching bases. The CDR3 length is 15 residues. Trimming cost V 1 base and J 7 bases, with 14 bases left between them. In germline, CDR1 is LNHDA, CDR2 SQIVND (reference sequence). In DNA, the CDR3 is TGTGCCAGTAGTATAGGGGGGCCAGGAATAAATGAGCAGTTCTTC. This encodes CASSIGGPGINEQFF.

The CDR3 DNA follows: TGTGCCAGTAGTCCCCCAGGGGGTTTTTCGGGTGAAAAACTGTTTTTT. This translates into CASSPPGGFSGEKLFF. V and J are TRBV19 and TRBJ1-4; 7 bases are a match to TRBD1. V dropped 5 bases and J dropped 7; count of bases not matched to a gene: 13. Germline V lookup: CDR1 LNHDA, CDR2 SQIVND (reference sequence). The CDR3 totals 16 residues.

CDR3 region: CASSLYRGGVYNEQFF. The CDR3 nucleotides read TGTGCCAGCAGCTTGTATCGCGGGGGGGTTTACAATGAGCAGTTCTTC. The genes are TRBV5-4 and TRBJ2-1, with 9 bases identical to TRBD2. Germline trimming cut 1 base from V and 4 bases from J; bases unmatched to any gene: 6. Germline loops: CDR1 SGHNT, CDR2 YYREEE (reference sequence). The CDR3 sequence is 16 residues long.

This sequence joins TRBV5-5 and TRBJ2-2, with 7 bases that match TRBD2. With 3 bases clipped from V and 4 bases from J, the junction kept 15 bases outside the gene matches. The germline V gene encodes CDR1 SGHKS and CDR2 YYEKEE (reference sequence). The CDR3 runs 18 residues. This chain's CDR3 is CASSSLLAAAAGTGELFF. In nucleotides, the CDR3 is TGTGCCAGCAGCTCTCTTCTAGCGGCGGCCGCCGGCACCGGGGAGCTGTTTTTT.

V usage is TRBV3-1 (or the pseudogene TRBV3-2) and J usage is TRBJ1-1, with D perhaps matching TRBD1 (5 bases). CDR3 size: 11 residues. Between the trimmed V and J ends, which lost 5 bases and 7 bases, there was a span of 8 bases. Germline V lookup: CDR1 LGHDT, CDR2 YNNKEL (reference sequence). DNA of the CDR3: TGTGCCAGCAGCAAAAGGGGTGAAGCTTTCTTT. Its translation is CASSKRGEAFF.

The CDR3 DNA reads TGTGCCAGCAGTGAAAATACAGGTCCCCTGCAGTATTTT. Its protein is CASSENTGPLQYF. The rearrangement joins TRBV6-1 to TRBJ2-3, with a tentative D call TRBD1 (5 bases). From germline, CDR1 is MNHNS and CDR2 SASEGT. Between the trimmed V and J ends, which lost 2 bases and 11 bases, there was a span of 14 bases. CDR3 length: 13 amino acids.

V is TRBV28 and J is TRBJ1-5; unclear D gene. CDR1 is MDHEN, CDR2 SYDVKM, per germline. The germline V and J ends were trimmed by 3 bases and 0 bases, with 9 bases remaining between them. This CDR3 is built from 15 residues. DNA of the CDR3: TGTGCCAGCAGTTTGGCGGAATATAGCAATCAGCCCCAGCATTTT. This gives the protein CASSLAEYSNQPQHF.

This clone was observed once. The same CDR3 can be traced to other DNA sequences in this sample. This sequence joins TRBV18 and TRBJ1-2; 9 nucleotides match TRBD1. Per germline, CDR1 KGHSH and CDR2 LQKENI. The V segment lost 2 bases and the J segment 8 bases; nucleotides outside the gene matches: 3. This CDR3 contains 13 residues. As DNA, the CDR3 is TGTGCCAGCTCACCAGGACAGGGGAACGGCTACACCTTC. As protein: CASSPGQGNGYTF.

This chain uses TRBV2 with TRBJ1-1; D perhaps matches TRBD1 (6 bases). Germline CDR1 is SNHLY and CDR2 is FYNNEI. V dropped 9 bases and J dropped 1 base, with 12 bases sitting between them. The CDR3 covers 13 residues. CDR3 sequence: CASKDRENTEAFF. In DNA, the CDR3 is TGTGCCAGTAAGGACAGAGAGAACACTGAAGCTTTCTTT.

The chain has TRBV5-1 and TRBJ1-2; 10 bases are a match to TRBD1. Germline V gene lookup returns CDR1 SGHRS and CDR2 YFSETQ. This CDR3 is 16 amino acids long. J gave up 2 bases and V 4 bases, and 8 bases lay outside the gene matches. The CDR3 region is CASSAPGQGTNYGYTF. The CDR3 DNA reads TGCGCCAGCAGCGCCCCGGGACAGGGGACGAACTATGGCTACACCTTC.

V is TRBV5-6 and J is TRBJ1-2; perhaps TRBD1 as D (6 bases). The CDR3 totals 15 residues. The germline gives CDR1 SGHDT, CDR2 YYEEEE. V was clipped by 6 bases and J by 2 bases, with 17 bases between them. CDR3 DNA: TGTGCCAGCACCGAGGGAGACAGGAAGAACTATGGCTACACCTTC. Its protein is CASTEGDRKNYGYTF.

This clone occurred a few times. The chain employs TRBV6-5 and TRBJ2-7, with D hard to call. The CDR3 has 14 residues. Germline CDR1 and CDR2: MNHEY and SVGAGI. Trimming removed 0 bases at V and 0 bases at J, with 6 bases between. The CDR3 protein is CASSYSRSSYEQYF. CDR3 DNA: TGTGCCAGCAGTTACTCGAGGAGCTCCTACGAGCAGTACTTC.

As for this clone: Additional DNA sequences in this sample encode the identical CDR3. This chain uses TRBV6-1 with TRBJ1-6; D is unclear. Germline CDR1 reads MNHNS; CDR2 reads SASEGT. The CDR3 is made up of 16 amino acids. V lost 4 bases to trimming and J lost 0 bases, with 10 bases between them. The CDR3 loop reads CASSGGESSYNSPLHF. The CDR3 coding sequence is TGTGCCAGCAGTGGCGGGGAAAGCTCCTATAATTCACCCCTCCACTTT.

This chain uses TRBV6-1 with TRBJ1-1; the match to TRBD1 covers 8 bases. Trimming took 2 bases from V and 0 from J; bases not matched to a gene: 5. This CDR3 is 16 amino acids long. Germline CDR1 is MNHNS and CDR2 is SASEGT. Here the CDR3 reads CASSEYGQGVNTEAFF. The DNA of the CDR3 is TGTGCCAGCAGTGAATATGGACAGGGAGTGAACACTGAAGCTTTCTTT.

The V call is TRBV27, the J call TRBJ2-2; a weak D match, TRBD2 (6 bases). The CDR3 length is 18 residues. Germline CDR1 MNHEY, CDR2 SMNVEV (reference sequence). Deletions cut 6 bases from V and 3 bases from J, with 23 bases between. CDR3 DNA sequence: TGTGCCAGCAGCCCCTCCGGGGGATTTCTTATGGACACCGGGGAGCTGTTTTTT. Amino acids: CASSPSGGFLMDTGELFF.

The rearrangement uses TRBV2 and TRBJ2-1; no definite D call. V was shortened by 4 bases and J by 4 bases, with 2 bases between the two germline ends. Germline-derived CDR1 and CDR2 are SNHLY and FYNNEI. This CDR3 is 11 amino acids long. The CDR3 region has the DNA TGTGCCAGCAGTGCGTACAATGAGCAGTTCTTC. Its protein product is CASSAYNEQFF.

The chain has TRBV14 and TRBJ2-3, with TRBD2 matching 10 bases. Germline loops: CDR1 SGHDN, CDR2 FVKESK. CDR3 size: 14 residues. J lost 4 bases, V lost 4 bases, and 2 bases had no gene match. In DNA form, the CDR3 reads TGTGCCAGCAGCCCAGCGGGGGGGCCAGATACGCAGTATTTT. This sequence encodes CASSPAGGPDTQYF.

The CDR3 coding sequence is TGTGCCAGCAAGAAGGGGAGGTTTGTCGGGGAGCTGTTTTTT. Encoded protein: CASKKGRFVGELFF. The chain joins TRBV6-5 to TRBJ2-2, with a weak D call TRBD2 (6 bases). The CDR3 extends over 14 amino acids. Trimming took off 7 bases at V and 7 bases at J, with 16 bases between the two ends. Germline CDR1 and CDR2: MNHEY and SVGAGI.

The V call is TRBV6-5, the J call TRBJ1-6; 8 bases match TRBD1. V lost 4 bases to trimming and J lost 8 bases; unmatched junction nucleotides: 4. Germline CDR1 and CDR2: MNHEY and SVGAGI. This CDR3 region has 14 residues. This CDR3 reads CASSFDRGDSPLHF. The CDR3 DNA reads TGTGCCAGCAGTTTCGACAGGGGTGATTCACCCCTCCACTTT.